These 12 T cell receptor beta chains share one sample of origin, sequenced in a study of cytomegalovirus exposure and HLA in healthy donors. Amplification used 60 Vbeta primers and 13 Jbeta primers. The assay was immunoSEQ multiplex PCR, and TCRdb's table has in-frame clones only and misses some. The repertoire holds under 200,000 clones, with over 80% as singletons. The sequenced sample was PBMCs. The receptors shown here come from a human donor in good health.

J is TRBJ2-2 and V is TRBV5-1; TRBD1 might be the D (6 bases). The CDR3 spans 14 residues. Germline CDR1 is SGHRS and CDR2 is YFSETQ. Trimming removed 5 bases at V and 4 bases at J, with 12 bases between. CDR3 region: CASSFGQPTGELFF. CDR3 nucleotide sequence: TGCGCCAGCAGTTTTGGACAGCCCACCGGGGAGCTGTTTTTT.

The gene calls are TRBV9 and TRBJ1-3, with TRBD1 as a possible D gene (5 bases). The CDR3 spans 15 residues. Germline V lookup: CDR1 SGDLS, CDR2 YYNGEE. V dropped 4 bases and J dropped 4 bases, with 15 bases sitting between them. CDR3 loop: CASSQSRGAGNTIYF. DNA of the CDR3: TGTGCCAGCAGCCAGAGTAGGGGTGCGGGAAACACCATATATTTT.

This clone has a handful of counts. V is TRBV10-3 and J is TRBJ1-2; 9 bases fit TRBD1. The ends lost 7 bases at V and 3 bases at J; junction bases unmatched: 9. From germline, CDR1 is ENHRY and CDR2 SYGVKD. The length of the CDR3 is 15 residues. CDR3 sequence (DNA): TGTGCCATCACGACAGGGGGAACGGGTGACTATGGCTACACCTTC. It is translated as CAITTGGTGDYGYTF.

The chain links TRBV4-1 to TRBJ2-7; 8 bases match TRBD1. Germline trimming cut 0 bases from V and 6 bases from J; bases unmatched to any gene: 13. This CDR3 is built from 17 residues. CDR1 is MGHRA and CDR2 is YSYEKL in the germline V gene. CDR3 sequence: CASSQEAPGGASGEQYF. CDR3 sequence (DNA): TGCGCCAGCAGCCAAGAAGCTCCAGGGGGCGCGTCGGGCGAGCAGTACTTC.

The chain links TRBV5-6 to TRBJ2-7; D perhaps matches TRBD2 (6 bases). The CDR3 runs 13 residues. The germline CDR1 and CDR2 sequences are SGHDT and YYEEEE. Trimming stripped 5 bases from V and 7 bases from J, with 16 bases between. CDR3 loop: CASSAWGVGEQYF. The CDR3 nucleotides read TGTGCCAGCAGTGCCTGGGGGGTGGGTGAGCAGTACTTC.

The CDR3 DNA sequence: TGTGCCAGCAGCTTAGTCGGGGGTTACAGCTCCTACAATGAGCAGTTCTTC. Translating it yields CASSLVGGYSSYNEQFF. The rearrangement uses TRBV7-2 and TRBJ2-1; the D gene is possibly TRBD2 (6 bases). CDR3 length equals 17 residues. V lost 1 base and J 0 bases, leaving 13 bases between the germline ends. Germline CDR1 and CDR2: SGHTA and FQGNSA.

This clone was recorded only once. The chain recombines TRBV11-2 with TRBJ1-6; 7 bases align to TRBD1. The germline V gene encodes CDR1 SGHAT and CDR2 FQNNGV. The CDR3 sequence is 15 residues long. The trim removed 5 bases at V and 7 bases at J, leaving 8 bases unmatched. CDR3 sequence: CASSRPGTANSPLHF. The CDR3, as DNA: TGTGCCAGCAGCCGTCCCGGGACAGCGAATTCACCCCTCCACTTT.

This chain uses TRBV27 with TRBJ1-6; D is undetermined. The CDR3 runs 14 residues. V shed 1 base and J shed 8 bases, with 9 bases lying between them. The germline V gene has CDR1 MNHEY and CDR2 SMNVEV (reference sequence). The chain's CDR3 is CASSLWSTDSPLHF. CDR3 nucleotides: TGTGCCAGCAGTTTATGGTCCACAGATTCACCCCTCCACTTT.

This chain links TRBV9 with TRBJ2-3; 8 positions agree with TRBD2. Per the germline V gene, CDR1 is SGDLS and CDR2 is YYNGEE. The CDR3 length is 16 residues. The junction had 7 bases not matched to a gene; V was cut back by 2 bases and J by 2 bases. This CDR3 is CASSVLGGGPTDTQYF. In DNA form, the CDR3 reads TGTGCCAGCAGCGTTTTGGGCGGGGGGCCCACAGATACGCAGTATTTT.

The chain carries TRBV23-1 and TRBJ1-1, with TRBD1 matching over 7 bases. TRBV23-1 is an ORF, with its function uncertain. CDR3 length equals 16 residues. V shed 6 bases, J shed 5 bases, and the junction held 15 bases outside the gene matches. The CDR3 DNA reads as TGCGCCAGCAGCCTGCTAGACAGGGTGAGGTGGACTGAAGCTTTCTTT. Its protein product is CASSLLDRVRWTEAFF.

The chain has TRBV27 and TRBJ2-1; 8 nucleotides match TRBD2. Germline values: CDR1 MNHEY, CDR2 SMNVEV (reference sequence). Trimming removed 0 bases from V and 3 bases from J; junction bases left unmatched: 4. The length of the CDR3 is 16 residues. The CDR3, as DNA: TGTGCCAGCAGTTTATCGAGCGGGGGCAACTACAATGAGCAGTTCTTC. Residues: CASSLSSGGNYNEQFF.

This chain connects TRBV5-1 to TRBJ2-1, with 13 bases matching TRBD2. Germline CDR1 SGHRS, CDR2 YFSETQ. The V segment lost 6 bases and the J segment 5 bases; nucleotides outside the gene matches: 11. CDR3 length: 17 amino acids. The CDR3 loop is CASTRLAGGAVDNEQFF. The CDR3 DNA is TGCGCCAGCACCAGACTAGCGGGGGGTGCGGTCGACAATGAGCAGTTCTTC.